This T cell receptor (beta chain) was captured by sequencing in a study of CXCR3-negative and CXCR3-positive naive CD8 T cells. Study-wide results and caveats: Diversity was high in both naive subsets and much lower in memory cells. The level of CXCR3 expression partially decreased after cryopreservation; the majority of assays used fresh PBMCs. Naive CXCR3-positive cells had TRB CDR3s more hydrophobic than those of CXCR3-negative naive cells.

Germline V gives CDR1 MDHEN, CDR2 SYDVKM. The CDR3 covers 12 residues. A CD45RO-CCR7+CD27+CD95- profile was what naive CD8+ T cells displayed. Preparation of TRB cDNA libraries relied on 5' RACE carrying UMI labels. Each CDR3 protein gets one entry in TCRdb, which reprocessed the 5' RACE reads and gives no DNA. This sample carries 85,000 to 120,000 distinct CDR3 sequences, with 0.3% to 0.4% going to the ten biggest clones. Details on this clonotype: Its antigen is as yet unknown.

This chain uses TRBV28 with TRBJ2-1; the D gene TCRdb calls, TRBD2, cannot be checked with no DNA. Sequencing used naive CXCR3+ CD8+ T cells from blood. Subset in this sample: CD45RO-CCR7+CD27+CD95- naive CD8+ T cells expressing CXCR3 (TNR3+). This clonotype was obtained from a human donor in good health. Some clones in this sample may be carry-over from other donors' samples. This CDR3 is CASRGLYNEQFF.